This TCR beta chain was identified in a study of blood T cell repertoires in COVID-19 (dated by TCRdb to 2019 to 2021). Context from the whole study: Samples covering the acute and convalescent phases of COVID-19 were provided by collaborators in the United States, Italy and Spain. The material from the prospective study consisted of cDNA or gDNA derived from T cells, B-cell-depleted T cells, or PBMCs. Deeply sampled blood TCRbeta repertoires from subjects exposed to, actively infected with, or recovered from COVID-19 were included in the dataset. The repertoires were released in a freely available public database meant as a resource for research on the immune response to SARS-CoV-2. The samples were drawn from two sources: the first 160 participants of the ongoing ImmuneRACE study, and over 1,000 subjects contributed by 6 global collaborators. The sample metadata nearly always contained a de-identified subject ID, COVID-19 status, age in years and sex. HLA class I and class II types, where available, came from metadata supplied by the sample provider rather than from assay-based typing. Results the study describes overall, beyond this receptor: Clinical and demographic metadata were provided uncurated, with the amount varying by source and participant.

In this sample, this clone turned up many times. The antigen it binds to is not known. The input lacks base qualities; no much larger clone sits a single base away. Samples from volunteer blood donors who had recovered from COVID-19 were contributed by a second Seattle source. Collaborating institutions collected whole blood in K2EDTA tubes following their own protocols. For TCRbeta analysis, collaborator samples were shipped as frozen whole blood, as isolated PBMCs, or as DNA extracted from either sample type. CDR1 and CDR2 are drawn from the germline V gene: MNHEY, SVGAGI. Clipping removes 10 bases from V and 5 bases from J, with 11 as the unmatched junction base count. Including cysteine and phenylalanine, the CDR3 has 14 amino acids. The only DNA kept is the CDR3, 42 bases in frame from the first base. TCRbeta CDR3 regions were amplified from genomic DNA by means of the immunoSEQ Assay, a bias-controlled multiplex PCR. The paper's data handling went like this. Nucleated cell counts per sample were estimated from amplification of reference gene primers within the assay. Sequence reads were collapsed and filtered to measure the absolute abundance of every unique TCRbeta CDR3 rearrangement. For each sample, productive Simpson clonality was calculated as the square root of Simpson's diversity index over productive rearrangements. The immuneACCESS repertoire file appears here via TCRdb, limited to in-frame rearrangements. These files lack a portion of the clones; in checked studies, under half of the deficit traces to unresolved V genes, and the cause of the others is not known. For V, J and clone size, that table is used; D and trimming come from the DNA. The sample contains roughly 220,000 clones, around 84% of them found a single time. The top ten clonotypes cover 5.1% of the sample.

Sequencing was performed on peripheral blood. This receptor was obtained from a woman between 55 and 75 years old who had recovered from COVID-19. The chain is made from TRBV6-5 and TRBJ2-5; TRBD1 matches 9 bases in the middle. The DNA is TGTGCCAACCTGGGACAGGGACTGATCGAGACCCAGTACTTC. This yields the protein CANLGQGLIETQYF.